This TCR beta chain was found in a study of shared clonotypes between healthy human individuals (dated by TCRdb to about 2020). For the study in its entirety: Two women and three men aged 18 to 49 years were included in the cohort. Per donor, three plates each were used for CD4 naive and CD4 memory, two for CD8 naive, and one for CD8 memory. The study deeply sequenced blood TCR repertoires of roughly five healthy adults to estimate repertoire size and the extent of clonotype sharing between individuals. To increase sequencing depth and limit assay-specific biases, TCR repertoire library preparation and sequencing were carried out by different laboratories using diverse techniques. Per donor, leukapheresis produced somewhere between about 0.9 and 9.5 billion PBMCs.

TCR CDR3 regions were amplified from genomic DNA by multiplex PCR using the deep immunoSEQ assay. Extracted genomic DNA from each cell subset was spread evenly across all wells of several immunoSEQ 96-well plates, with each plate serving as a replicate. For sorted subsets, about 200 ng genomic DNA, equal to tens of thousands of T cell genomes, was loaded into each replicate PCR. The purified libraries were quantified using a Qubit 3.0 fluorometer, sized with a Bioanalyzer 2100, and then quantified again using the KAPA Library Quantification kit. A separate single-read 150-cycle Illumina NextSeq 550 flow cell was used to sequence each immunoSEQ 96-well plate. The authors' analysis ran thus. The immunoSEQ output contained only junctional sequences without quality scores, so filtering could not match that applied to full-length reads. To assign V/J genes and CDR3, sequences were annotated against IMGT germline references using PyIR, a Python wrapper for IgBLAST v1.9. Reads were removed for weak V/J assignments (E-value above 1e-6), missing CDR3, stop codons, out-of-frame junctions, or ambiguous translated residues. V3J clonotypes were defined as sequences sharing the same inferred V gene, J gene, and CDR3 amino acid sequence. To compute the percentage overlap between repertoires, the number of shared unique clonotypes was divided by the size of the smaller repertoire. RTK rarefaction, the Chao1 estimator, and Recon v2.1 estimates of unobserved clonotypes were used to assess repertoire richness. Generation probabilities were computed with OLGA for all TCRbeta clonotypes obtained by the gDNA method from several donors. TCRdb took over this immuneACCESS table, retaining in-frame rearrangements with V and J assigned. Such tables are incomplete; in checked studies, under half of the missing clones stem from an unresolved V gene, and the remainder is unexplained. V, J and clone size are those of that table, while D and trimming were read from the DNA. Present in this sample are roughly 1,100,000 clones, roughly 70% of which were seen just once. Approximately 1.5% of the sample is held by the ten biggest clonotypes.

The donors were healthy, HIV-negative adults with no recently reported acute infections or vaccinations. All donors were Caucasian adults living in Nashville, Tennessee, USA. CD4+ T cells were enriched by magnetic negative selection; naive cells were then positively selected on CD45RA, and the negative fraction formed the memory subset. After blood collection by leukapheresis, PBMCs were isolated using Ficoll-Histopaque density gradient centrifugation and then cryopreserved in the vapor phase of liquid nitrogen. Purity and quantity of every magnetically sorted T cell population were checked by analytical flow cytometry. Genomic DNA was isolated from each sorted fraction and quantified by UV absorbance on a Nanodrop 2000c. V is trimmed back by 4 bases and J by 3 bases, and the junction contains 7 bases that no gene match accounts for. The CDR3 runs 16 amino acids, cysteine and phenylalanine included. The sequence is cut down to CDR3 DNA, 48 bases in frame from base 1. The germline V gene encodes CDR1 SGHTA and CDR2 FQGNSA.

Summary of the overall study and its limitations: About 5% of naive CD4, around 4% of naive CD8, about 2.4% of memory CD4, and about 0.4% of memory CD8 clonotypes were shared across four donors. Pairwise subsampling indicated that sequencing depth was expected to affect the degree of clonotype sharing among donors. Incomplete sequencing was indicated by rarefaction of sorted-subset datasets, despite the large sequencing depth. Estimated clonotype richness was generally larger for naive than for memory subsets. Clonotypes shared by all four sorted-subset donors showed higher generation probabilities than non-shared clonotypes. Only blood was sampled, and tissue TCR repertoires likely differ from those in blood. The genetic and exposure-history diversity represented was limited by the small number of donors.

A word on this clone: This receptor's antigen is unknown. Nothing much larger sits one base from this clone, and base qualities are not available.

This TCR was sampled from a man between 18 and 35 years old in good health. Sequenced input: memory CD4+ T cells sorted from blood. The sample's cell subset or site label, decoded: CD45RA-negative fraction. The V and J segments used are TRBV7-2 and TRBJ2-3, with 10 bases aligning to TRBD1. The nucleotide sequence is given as TGTGCCAGCAGCTCGCCGGGACAGGGGAAGACAGATACGCAGTATTTT. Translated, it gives CASSSPGQGKTDTQYF. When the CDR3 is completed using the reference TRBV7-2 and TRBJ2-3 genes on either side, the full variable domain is GAGVSQSPSNKVTEKGKDVELRCDPISGHTALYWYRQSLGQGLEFLIYFQGNSAPDKSGLPSDRFSAERTGGSVSTLTIQRTQQEDSAVYLCASSSPGQGKTDTQYFGPGTRLTVL.